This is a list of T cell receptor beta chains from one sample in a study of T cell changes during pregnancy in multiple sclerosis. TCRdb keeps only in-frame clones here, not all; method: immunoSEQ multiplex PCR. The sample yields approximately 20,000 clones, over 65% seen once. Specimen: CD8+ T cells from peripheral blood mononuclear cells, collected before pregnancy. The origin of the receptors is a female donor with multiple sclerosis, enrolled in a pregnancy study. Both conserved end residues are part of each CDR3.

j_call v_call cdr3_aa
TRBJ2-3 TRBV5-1 CASSLGLVSDTQYF
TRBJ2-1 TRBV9 CASSPWTGNDNEQFF
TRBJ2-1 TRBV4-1 CASSQDPPTSDYYNEQFF
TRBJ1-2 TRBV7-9 CASSSFRDKPNYGYTF
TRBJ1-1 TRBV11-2 CASSLGGWNTEAFF
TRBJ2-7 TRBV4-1 CASSQEDLGDYEQYF
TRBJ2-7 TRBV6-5 CASSPEGVEQYF
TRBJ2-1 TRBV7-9 CASSSANHDFHNEQFF
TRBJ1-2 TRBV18 CASSGPGYGYTF
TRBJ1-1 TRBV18 CASSPSRGHTMRGTMNTEAFF
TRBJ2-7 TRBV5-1 CASSSTGEGYEQYF
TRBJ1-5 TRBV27 CASTQWGGRNQPQHF
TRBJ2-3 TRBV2 CASNLAGGSTDTQYF
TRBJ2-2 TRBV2 CASAELAGVGTGELFF
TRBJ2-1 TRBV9 CASSSDRVDEQFF
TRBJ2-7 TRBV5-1 CATTSGDGPYEQYF
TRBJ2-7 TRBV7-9 CASSSGLSYEQYF
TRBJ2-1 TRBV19 CASSPMGGGIYNEQFF
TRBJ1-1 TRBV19 CASSILLKGAEAFF
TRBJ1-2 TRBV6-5 CASSYSGVPGYGYTF
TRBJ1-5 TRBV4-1 CASSPSSGNQPQHF
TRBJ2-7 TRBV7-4 CASSLDEKAGRRYEQYF
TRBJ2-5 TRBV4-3 CASSQDWGQIQETQYF
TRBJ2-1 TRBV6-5 CASSLGLPSSYNEQFF
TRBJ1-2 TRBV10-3 CAISEGGSNAHSLYGYTF
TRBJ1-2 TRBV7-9 CASSLQDNYGYTF
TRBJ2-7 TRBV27 CASSLSAYYEQYF
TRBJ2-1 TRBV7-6 CASSLGVGGNNEQFF
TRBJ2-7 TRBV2 CASSEGQGGPYEQYF
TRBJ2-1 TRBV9 CASSVGIAGGPNEQFF
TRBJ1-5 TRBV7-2 CASSLHRHSNQPQHF
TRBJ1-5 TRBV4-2 CASSQELGREDQPQHF
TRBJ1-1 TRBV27 CASSSYRGSSEAFF
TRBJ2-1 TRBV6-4 CASSGGSSYNEQFF
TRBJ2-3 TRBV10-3 CAISGGLAGGTDTQYF
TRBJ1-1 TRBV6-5 CASRSGDENTEAFF
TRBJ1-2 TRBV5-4 CASSFISSQLYYGYTF
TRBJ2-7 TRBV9 CASSQGGTGYEQYF
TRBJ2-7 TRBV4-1 CASSQVQGGAYEQYF
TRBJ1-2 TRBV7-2 CASSLANTLPLPYGYTF
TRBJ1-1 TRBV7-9 CASSLVGGLNTEAFF
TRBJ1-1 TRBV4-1 CASSQGSGGKDPEAFF
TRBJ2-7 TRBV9 CASSPGTSGSWYEQYF
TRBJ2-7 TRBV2 CASSGGSSYEQYF
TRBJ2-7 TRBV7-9 CASSSNQGALHEQYF
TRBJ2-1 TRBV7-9 CASSLAQLAGERVF
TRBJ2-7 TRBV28 CASSPSGIYEQYF
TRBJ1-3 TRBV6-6 CASSYPRASGNTIYF
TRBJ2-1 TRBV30 CAWSLAGYNEQFF
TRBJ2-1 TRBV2 CASSDINEQFF